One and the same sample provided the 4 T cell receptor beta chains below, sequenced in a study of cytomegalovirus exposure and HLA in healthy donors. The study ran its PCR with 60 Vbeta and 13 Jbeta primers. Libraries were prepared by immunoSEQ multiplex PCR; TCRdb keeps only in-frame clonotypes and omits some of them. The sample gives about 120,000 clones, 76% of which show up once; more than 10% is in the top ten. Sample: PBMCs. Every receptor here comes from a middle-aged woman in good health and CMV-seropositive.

The CDR3 region has the DNA TGTGCCATCAGTGAGTCTATGAACACTGAAGCTTTCTTT. It codes for CAISESMNTEAFF. The chain employs TRBV10-3 and TRBJ1-1; no reliable D call. The CDR3 has 13 residues. Germline V lookup: CDR1 ENHRY, CDR2 SYGVKD. V dropped 0 bases and J dropped 0 bases, with 2 bases sitting between them.

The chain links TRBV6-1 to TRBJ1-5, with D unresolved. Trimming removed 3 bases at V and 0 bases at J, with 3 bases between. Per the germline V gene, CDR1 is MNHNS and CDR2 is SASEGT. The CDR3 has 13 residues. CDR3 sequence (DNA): TGTGCCAGCAGTGACTATAGCAATCAGCCCCAGCATTTT. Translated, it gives CASSDYSNQPQHF.

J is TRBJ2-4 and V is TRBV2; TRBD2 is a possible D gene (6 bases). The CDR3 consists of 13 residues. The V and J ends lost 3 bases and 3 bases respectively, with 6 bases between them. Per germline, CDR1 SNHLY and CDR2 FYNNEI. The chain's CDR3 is CASSEGGKNIQYF. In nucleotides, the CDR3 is TGTGCCAGCAGTGAGGGAGGCAAAAACATTCAGTACTTC. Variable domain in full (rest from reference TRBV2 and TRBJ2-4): EPEVTQTPSHQVTQMGQEVILRCVPISNHLYFYWYRQILGQKVEFLVSFYNNEISEKSEIFDDQFSVERPDGSNFTLKIRSTKLEDSAMYFCASSEGGKNIQYFGAGTRLSVL.

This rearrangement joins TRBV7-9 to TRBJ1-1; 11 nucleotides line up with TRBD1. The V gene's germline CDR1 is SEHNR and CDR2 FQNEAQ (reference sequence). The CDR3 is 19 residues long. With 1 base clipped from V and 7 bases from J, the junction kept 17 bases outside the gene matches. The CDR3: CASSLGTGGALMVVGEAFF. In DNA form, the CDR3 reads TGTGCCAGCAGCTTAGGGACAGGGGGCGCGTTAATGGTGGTTGGTGAAGCTTTCTTT.